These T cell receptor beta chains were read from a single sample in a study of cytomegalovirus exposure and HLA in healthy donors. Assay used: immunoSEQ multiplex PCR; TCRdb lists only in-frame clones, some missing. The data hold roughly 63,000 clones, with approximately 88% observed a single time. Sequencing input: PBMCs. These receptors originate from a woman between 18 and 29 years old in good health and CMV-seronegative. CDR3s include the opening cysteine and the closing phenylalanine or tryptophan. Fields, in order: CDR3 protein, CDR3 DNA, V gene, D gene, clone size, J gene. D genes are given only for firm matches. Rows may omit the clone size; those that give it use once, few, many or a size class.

CASSQPFRAGLQPQHF | TGTGCCAGCAGTCAACCATTCAGGGCCGGTCTGCAGCCCCAGCATTTT | TRBV28 | NA | NA | TRBJ1-5
CASYCQERGGRTDTQYF | TGTGCCAGCTACTGTCAGGAGCGGGGGGGCCGTACAGATACGCAGTATTTT | TRBV6-8 | TRBD2 | NA | TRBJ2-3
CASSFSGNTEAFF | TGTGCCAGCAGCTTTTCAGGAAACACTGAAGCTTTCTTT | TRBV7-9 | NA | NA | TRBJ1-1
CASSQDKWTGFSEQFF | TGTGCCAGCAGCCAAGATAAGTGGACAGGCTTCAGTGAGCAGTTCTTC | TRBV14 | TRBD1 | NA | TRBJ2-1
CASSFSGTANTEAFF | TGTGCCAGCAGCTTTTCCGGGACAGCGAACACTGAAGCTTTCTTT | TRBV5-4 | TRBD1 | NA | TRBJ1-1
CASSERWGSAQETQYF | TGTGCCAGCAGCGAACGCTGGGGCAGTGCCCAAGAGACCCAGTACTTC | TRBV6-1 | NA | NA | TRBJ2-5
CASSTNGLAGSYSYNEQFF | TGCGCCAGCAGCACCAATGGGCTAGCGGGATCTTACTCCTACAATGAGCAGTTCTTC | TRBV5-1 | TRBD2 | NA | TRBJ2-1
CASSLEAAGGHTQYF | TGTGCCAGCAGTTTAGAGGCCGCAGGGGGTCATACGCAGTATTTT | TRBV27 | TRBD1 | once | TRBJ2-3
CATSRGQGWTEAFF | TGTGCCACCAGCAGGGGACAGGGCTGGACTGAAGCTTTCTTT | TRBV15 | TRBD1 | once | TRBJ1-1
CASSPRTGRGVRSYTF | TGTGCCAGCAGCCCCCGGACAGGGAGGGGAGTCAGAAGCTACACCTTC | TRBV7-2 | TRBD1 | NA | TRBJ1-2
CASSPPAGFGRANSPLHF | TGTGCCAGCTCACCACCAGCTGGGTTTGGCAGGGCCAATTCACCCCTCCACTTT | TRBV18 | NA | NA | TRBJ1-6
CASSLVDSGRGADTQYF | TGTGCCAGCAGCTTAGTGGATAGCGGGAGGGGGGCAGATACGCAGTATTTT | TRBV11-2 | TRBD2 | NA | TRBJ2-3
CASSGGAGGDTQYF | TGTGCCAGCAGTGGAGGAGCGGGCGGGGATACGCAGTATTTT | TRBV6-4 | NA | many | TRBJ2-3